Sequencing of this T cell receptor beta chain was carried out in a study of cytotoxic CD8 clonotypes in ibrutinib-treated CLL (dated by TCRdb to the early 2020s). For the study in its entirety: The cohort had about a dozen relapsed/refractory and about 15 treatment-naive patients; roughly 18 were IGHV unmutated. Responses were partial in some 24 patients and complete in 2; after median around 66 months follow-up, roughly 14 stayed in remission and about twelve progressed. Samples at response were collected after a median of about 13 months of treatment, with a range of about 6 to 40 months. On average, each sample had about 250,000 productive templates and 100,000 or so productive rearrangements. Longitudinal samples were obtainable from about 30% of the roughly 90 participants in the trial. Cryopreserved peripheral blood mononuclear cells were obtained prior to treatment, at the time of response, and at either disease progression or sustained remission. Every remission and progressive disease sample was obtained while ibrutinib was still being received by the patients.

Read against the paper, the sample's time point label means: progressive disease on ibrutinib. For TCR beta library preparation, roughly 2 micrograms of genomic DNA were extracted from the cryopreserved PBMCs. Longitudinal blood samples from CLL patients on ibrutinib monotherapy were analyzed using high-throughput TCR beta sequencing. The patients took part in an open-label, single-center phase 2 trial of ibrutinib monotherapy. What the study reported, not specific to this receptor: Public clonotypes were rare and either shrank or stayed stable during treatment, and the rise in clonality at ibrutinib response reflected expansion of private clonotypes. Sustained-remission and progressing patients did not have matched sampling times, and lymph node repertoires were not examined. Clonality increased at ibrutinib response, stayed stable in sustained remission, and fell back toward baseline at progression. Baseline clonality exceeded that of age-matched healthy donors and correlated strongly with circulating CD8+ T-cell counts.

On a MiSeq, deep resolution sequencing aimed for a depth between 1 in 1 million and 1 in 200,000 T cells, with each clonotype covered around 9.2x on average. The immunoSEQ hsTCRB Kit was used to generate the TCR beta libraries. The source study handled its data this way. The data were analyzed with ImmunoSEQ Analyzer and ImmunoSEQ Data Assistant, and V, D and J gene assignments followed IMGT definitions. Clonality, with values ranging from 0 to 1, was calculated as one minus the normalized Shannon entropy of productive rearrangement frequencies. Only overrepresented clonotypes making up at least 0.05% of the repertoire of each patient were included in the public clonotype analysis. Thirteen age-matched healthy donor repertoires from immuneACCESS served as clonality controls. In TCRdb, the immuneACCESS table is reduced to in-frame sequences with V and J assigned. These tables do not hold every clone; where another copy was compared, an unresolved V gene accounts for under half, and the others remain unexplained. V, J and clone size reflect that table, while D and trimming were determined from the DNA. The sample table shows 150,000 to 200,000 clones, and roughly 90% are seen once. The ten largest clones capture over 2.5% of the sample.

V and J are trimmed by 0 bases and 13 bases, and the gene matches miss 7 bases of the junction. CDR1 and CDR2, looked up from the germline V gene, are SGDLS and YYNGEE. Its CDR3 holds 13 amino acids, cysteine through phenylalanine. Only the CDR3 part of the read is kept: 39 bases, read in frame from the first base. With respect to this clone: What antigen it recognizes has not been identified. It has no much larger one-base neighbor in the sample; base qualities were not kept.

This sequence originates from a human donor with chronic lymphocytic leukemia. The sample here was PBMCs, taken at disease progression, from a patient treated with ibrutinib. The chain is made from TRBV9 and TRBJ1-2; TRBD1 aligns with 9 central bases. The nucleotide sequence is TGTGCCAGCAGCGTAGGCCCGGACAGGGGAAGCACCTTC. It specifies CASSVGPDRGSTF.